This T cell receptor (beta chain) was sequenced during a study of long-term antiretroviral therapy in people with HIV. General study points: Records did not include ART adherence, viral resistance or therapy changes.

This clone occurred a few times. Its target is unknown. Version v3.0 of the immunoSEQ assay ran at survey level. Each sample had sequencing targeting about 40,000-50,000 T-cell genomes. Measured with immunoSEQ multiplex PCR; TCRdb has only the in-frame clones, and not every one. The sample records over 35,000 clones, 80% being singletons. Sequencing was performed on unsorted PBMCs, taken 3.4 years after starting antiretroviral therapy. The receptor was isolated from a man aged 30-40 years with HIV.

CDR3 nucleotides: TGTGCCAGCAGTGAATGGAGGGGGCGTGAAAAACTGTTTTTT. It translates to CASSEWRGREKLFF. V is TRBV25-1 and J is TRBJ1-4; the match to TRBD1 covers 7 bases. V lost 1 base, J lost 7 bases, and 3 bases stayed unmatched. The CDR3 spans 14 residues. Germline lookup yields CDR1 MGHDK and CDR2 SYGVNS.